This T cell receptor (beta chain) was captured by sequencing in a study of shared clonotypes between healthy human individuals. The overall study: A donor's plate count was three for CD4 naive and three for CD4 memory; CD8 naive had two and CD8 memory one. Study-wide results and limits: Naive subsets usually exceeded memory subsets in estimated richness.

Some clones are missing from TCRdb's copy, which holds only in-frame ones; the method was immunoSEQ multiplex PCR. The sample has around 700,000 clones; about two thirds are singletons. All donors were healthy HIV-negative adults lacking recent acute infections or vaccinations. As to this clone: Its antigen is unidentified.

Trimming removed 0 bases at V and 3 bases at J, with 12 bases between. The CDR3 runs to 15 residues. Germline-derived CDR1 and CDR2 are SGHDT and YYEEEE. The receptor was derived from a woman aged 25 to 39 in good health. The rearrangement joins TRBV5-6 to TRBJ1-1, with D uncertain. Sequences were obtained from memory CD4+ T cells sorted from blood. Subset in this sample: CD45RA-negative fraction. The CDR3, as DNA: TGTGCCAGCAGCTTGGTAGGCGGGTTGGACACTGAAGCTTTCTTT. It encodes CASSLVGGLDTEAFF. Full variable domain (rest looked up from reference TRBV5-6 and TRBJ1-1): DAGVTQSPTHLIKTRGQQVTLRCSPKSGHDTVSWYQQALGQGPQFIFQYYEEEERQRGNFPDRFSGHQFPNYSSELNVNALLLGDSALYLCASSLVGGLDTEAFFGQGTRLTVV.